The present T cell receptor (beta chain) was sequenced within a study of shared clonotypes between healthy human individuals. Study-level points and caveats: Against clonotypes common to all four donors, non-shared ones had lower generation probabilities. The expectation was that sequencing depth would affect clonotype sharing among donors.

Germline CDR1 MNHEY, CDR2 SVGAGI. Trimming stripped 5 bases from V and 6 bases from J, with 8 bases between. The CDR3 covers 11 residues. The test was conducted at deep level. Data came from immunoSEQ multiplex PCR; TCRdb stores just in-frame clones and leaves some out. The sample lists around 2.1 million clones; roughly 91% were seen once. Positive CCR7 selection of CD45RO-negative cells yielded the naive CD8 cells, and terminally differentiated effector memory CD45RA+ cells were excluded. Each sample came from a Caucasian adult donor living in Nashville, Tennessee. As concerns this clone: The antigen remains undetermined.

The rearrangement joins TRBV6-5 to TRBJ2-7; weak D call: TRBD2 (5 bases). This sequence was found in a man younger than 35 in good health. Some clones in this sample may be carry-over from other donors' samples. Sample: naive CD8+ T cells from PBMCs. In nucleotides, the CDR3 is TGTGCCAGCAGTACCAGCGGCGAGCAGTACTTC. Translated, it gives CASSTSGEQYF.